This TCR beta chain is drawn from a study of blood T cell repertoires in COVID-19. Across the study: COVID-19 samples, acute and convalescent, were from the United States, Italy and Spain.

Trimming took off 1 base at V and 3 bases at J, with 12 bases between the two ends. The CDR3 spans 15 residues. Germline V gives CDR1 SGHTA, CDR2 FQGNSA. The protocol was immunoSEQ multiplex PCR, while the TCRdb copy is restricted to in-frame clones and leaves out a portion. There are about 200,000 clones in the sample; more than 75% occur only once, and 4.5% to 5% lies in the top ten. Source material: peripheral blood. This clonotype was obtained from a woman of 80 years or more with acute or convalescent COVID-19. The chain uses TRBV7-2 and TRBJ1-2, with a tentative D call TRBD1 (6 bases). The CDR3 here is CASSLVGGDYYGYTF. Written as DNA, the CDR3 is TGTGCCAGCAGCTTAGTAGGGGGGGATTACTATGGCTACACCTTC.